These T cell receptor beta chains were read from a single sample in a study of T cell repertoires in cytomegalovirus infection. TCRdb recomputed calls from the reads with MiXCR, one row per CDR3 protein. This table has over 450,000 distinct CDR3 sequences, around 11% appearing once. Sequenced sample: PBMCs. The receptor set was obtained from a human donor in good health (CMV status not recorded). Some clones in this sample may be carry-over from other donors' samples. The CDR3 runs from the conserved cysteine through the conserved F or W. Fields, in order: D gene, V gene, clone size, J gene, CDR3 protein, CDR3 DNA. The D gene is left open where the match is weak. A clone size is listed for some rows: how often the clone was seen (once, few, many), or a class if it is expanded.

TRBD2	TRBV29-1	.	TRBJ2-1	CSAGPRLAGAYNEQFF	TGCAGCGCCGGACCCCGACTAGCGGGAGCCTACAATGAGCAGTTCTTC
.	TRBV20-1	many	TRBJ1-1	CSATVRPNTEAFF	TGCAGTGCTACGGTCCGTCCTAACACTGAAGCTTTCTTT
.	TRBV12-3/TRBV12-4	many	TRBJ1-3	CASSTSRDRPRNTIYF	TGTGCCAGCAGTACTTCCCGGGACCGTCCCAGGAACACCATATATTTT
.	TRBV15	many	TRBJ1-5	CATSRDLLRVNQPQHF	TGTGCCACCAGCAGAGATCTTCTTAGGGTCAATCAGCCCCAGCATTTT
.	TRBV2	.	TRBJ2-5	CASSEAWRDGETQYF	TGTGCCAGCAGTGAAGCTTGGCGGGATGGGGAGACCCAGTACTTC
TRBD1	TRBV9	few	TRBJ1-1	CASSAGTARTEAFF	TGTGCCAGCAGCGCAGGGACAGCCCGGACTGAAGCTTTCTTT
.	TRBV11-3	many	TRBJ2-1	CASSPEGGDYNEQFF	TGTGCCAGCAGCCCCGAGGGGGGAGACTACAATGAGCAGTTCTTC
TRBD2	TRBV7-9	many	TRBJ2-2	CASSGGGLAGVTGELFF	TGTGCCAGCAGCGGAGGGGGACTAGCGGGAGTCACCGGGGAGCTGTTTTTT
.	TRBV27	many	TRBJ2-7	CASKAGPTTYSYEQYF	TGTGCCAGCAAGGCAGGTCCGACGACTTACTCCTACGAGCAGTACTTC
.	TRBV28	few	TRBJ2-7	CASSLVVKYEQYF	TGTGCCAGCAGCTTAGTGGTGAAATACGAGCAGTACTTC
.	TRBV7-9	.	TRBJ2-5	CASSSTLGETQYF	.
.	TRBV30	.	TRBJ2-5	CAWNLGQRVQETQYF	TGTGCCTGGAACCTAGGACAAAGAGTGCAAGAGACCCAGTACTTC
.	TRBV27	few	TRBJ2-1	CASSFGTNEQFF	TGTGCCAGCAGTTTTGGTACCAATGAGCAGTTCTTC
.	TRBV7-2	many	TRBJ2-7	CASSLIRGEQYF	TGTGCCAGCAGCTTAATTAGGGGCGAGCAGTACTTC
.	TRBV10-3	many	TRBJ2-7	CAISDGGYEQYF	TGTGCCATCAGTGATGGCGGGTACGAGCAGTACTTC
.	TRBV20-1	.	TRBJ1-4	CSAGGGEEKLFF	TGCAGTGCTGGGGGGGGTGAAGAAAAACTGTTTTTT
.	TRBV7-2	many	TRBJ2-7	CASSLGTVSYEQYF	TGTGCCAGCAGCTTAGGGACAGTAAGCTACGAGCAGTACTTC
TRBD2	TRBV28	many	TRBJ2-7	CASSDTSGSYEQYF	TGTGCCAGCAGCGATACTAGCGGTTCCTACGAGCAGTACTTC
TRBD1	TRBV28	many	TRBJ1-4	CASRGTGGFEKLFF	TGTGCCAGCAGAGGGACAGGGGGCTTTGAAAAACTGTTTTTT
.	TRBV20-1	many	TRBJ2-5	CSAIRTRGEETQYF	TGCAGTGCGATTCGGACTAGGGGGGAAGAGACCCAGTACTTC
.	TRBV12-5	many	TRBJ2-1	CASGLVITVSYNEQFF	TGTGCTAGTGGTTTGGTAATAACAGTCTCCTACAATGAGCAGTTCTTC
.	TRBV30	.	TRBJ2-3	CAWSLLGQGTDTQYF	TGTGCCTGGAGTCTCCTAGGTCAGGGCACAGATACGCAGTATTTT
TRBD1	TRBV7-9	.	TRBJ2-1	CASSTSGTGGSNEQFF	TGTGCCAGCAGCACCTCCGGGACAGGGGGAAGCAATGAGCAGTTCTTC
.	TRBV7-9	many	TRBJ2-1	CASSAPGQIYNEQFF	TGTGCCAGCAGCGCCCCCGGACAGATCTACAATGAGCAGTTCTTC
.	TRBV12-3/TRBV12-4	many	TRBJ2-1	CASSPPQGGTYNEQFF	TGTGCCAGCAGTCCGCCTCAGGGGGGAACCTACAATGAGCAGTTCTTC
TRBD2	TRBV3-1	.	TRBJ2-7	CASSQLSGGPSYEQYF	TGTGCCAGCAGTCAATTAAGCGGGGGGCCATCCTACGAGCAGTACTTC
.	TRBV6-1	many	TRBJ1-2	CASGTGSYTF	TGTGCCAGCGGAACAGGGAGCTACACCTTC
.	TRBV20-1	.	TRBJ1-1	CSARRGFTEAFF	TGCAGTGCTAGACGGGGGTTCACTGAAGCTTTCTTT
TRBD2	TRBV20-1	.	TRBJ2-2	CSARPWTSGRDTGELFF	TGCAGTGCTAGACCTTGGACTAGCGGGAGAGATACCGGGGAGCTGTTTTTT
.	TRBV28	many	TRBJ2-1	CASSPAGTDEQFF	TGTGCCAGCAGTCCCGCCGGGACCGATGAGCAGTTCTTC
.	TRBV20-1	many	TRBJ1-5	CSAISGGNSNQPQHF	TGCAGTGCTATATCGGGGGGAAATAGCAATCAGCCCCAGCATTTT
.	TRBV20-1	many	TRBJ2-1	CSAFDGVAATYNEQFF	TGCAGTGCTTTCGATGGGGTAGCGGCCACTTACAATGAGCAGTTCTTC
.	TRBV7-2	many	TRBJ1-4	CASSLGGWEKLFF	TGTGCCAGCAGCTTAGGCGGGTGGGAAAAACTGTTTTTT
.	TRBV7-9	many	TRBJ2-1	CASSLVGFEAKFF	TGTGCCAGCAGCTTAGTGGGCTTCGAGGCCAAGTTCTTC
TRBD1	TRBV12-3/TRBV12-4	many	TRBJ2-2	CASIPRDRVTGELFF	TGTGCCAGCATTCCCCGGGACAGGGTCACCGGGGAGCTGTTTTTT
.	TRBV20-1	few	TRBJ2-5	CSGAGQETQYF	TGCAGCGGGGCGGGGCAAGAGACCCAGTACTTC
.	TRBV27	many	TRBJ1-5	CASSFRGYNQPQHF	TGTGCCAGCAGTTTCAGGGGTTACAATCAGCCCCAGCATTTT
TRBD2	TRBV7-3	many	TRBJ2-1	CASSSSGGGLGLNEQFF	TGTGCCAGCAGCTCCTCCGGGGGGGGTTTGGGACTCAATGAGCAGTTCTTC
.	TRBV7-8	many	TRBJ2-3	CASSLDRRGRRADTQYF	TGTGCCAGCAGCTTAGATAGGAGGGGGCGGAGGGCTGATACGCAGTATTTT
.	TRBV9	.	TRBJ2-1	CASSWDSGGRYNEQFF	TGTGCCAGCAGCTGGGATTCCGGGGGCCGGTACAATGAGCAGTTCTTC
.	TRBV5-4	many	TRBJ1-2	CASSRGVAGYTF	TGTGCCAGCAGTCGGGGGGTTGCTGGCTACACCTTC
TRBD1	TRBV28	many	TRBJ1-2	CASSTGTGGVYGYTF	TGTGCCAGCAGCACCGGGACAGGGGGCGTGTATGGCTACACCTTC
.	TRBV12-3/TRBV12-4	.	TRBJ2-1	CASSHGGPSYNEQFF	TGTGCCAGCAGTCACGGGGGTCCTTCTTACAATGAGCAGTTCTTC
TRBD1	TRBV29-1	many	TRBJ1-1	CSVDDRGHAEAFF	TGCAGCGTTGATGACAGGGGGCATGCTGAAGCTTTCTTT
.	TRBV7-9	many	TRBJ1-2	CASSLAGAEAYGYTF	TGTGCCAGCAGCTTAGCAGGGGCTGAGGCCTATGGCTACACCTTC
.	TRBV7-8	many	TRBJ1-2	CASSPGGGPANYGYTF	TGTGCCAGCAGCCCTGGGGGGGGACCAGCTAACTATGGCTACACCTTC
.	TRBV11-2	few	TRBJ2-1	CASSQSPGSGNEQFF	TGTGCCAGCAGCCAGTCCCCGGGAAGCGGCAATGAGCAGTTCTTC
.	TRBV7-2	many	TRBJ1-2	CASSPDSSPYGYTF	TGTGCCAGCAGCCCCGACAGTTCTCCTTATGGCTACACCTTC
.	TRBV7-2	many	TRBJ1-1	CASSLVGGGRSTEAFF	TGTGCCAGCAGCTTAGTGGGGGGGGGCCGGAGCACTGAAGCTTTCTTT
TRBD1	TRBV29-1	.	TRBJ2-5	CSISPVGQAWETQYF	TGCAGCATTTCTCCGGTCGGACAGGCGTGGGAGACCCAGTACTTC
.	TRBV27	many	TRBJ2-5	CASSLLGAGMKTQYF	TGTGCCAGCAGCCTCCTTGGGGCGGGGATGAAGACCCAGTACTTC
.	TRBV6-1	few	TRBJ2-1	CASIQMGVLDNEQFF	TGTGCCAGCATCCAAATGGGAGTACTCGACAATGAGCAGTTCTTC
.	TRBV6-6	few	TRBJ1-1	CASSYSDMSQRLNTEAFF	TGTGCCAGCAGTTACTCGGACATGTCCCAACGGCTGAACACTGAAGCTTTCTTT